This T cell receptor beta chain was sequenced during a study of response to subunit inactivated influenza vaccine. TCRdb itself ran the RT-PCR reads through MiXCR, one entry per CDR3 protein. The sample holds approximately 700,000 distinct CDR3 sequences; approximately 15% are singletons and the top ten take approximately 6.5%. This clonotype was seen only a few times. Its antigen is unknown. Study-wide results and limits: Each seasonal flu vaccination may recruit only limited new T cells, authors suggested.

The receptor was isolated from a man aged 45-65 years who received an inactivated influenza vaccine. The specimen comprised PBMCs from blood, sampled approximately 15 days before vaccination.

CDR3 coding DNA: TGTGCCAGCAGCCAAAACCTTCCCGGGGAGCTGTTTTTT. It codes for CASSQNLPGELFF. The chain joins TRBV4-2 to TRBJ2-2; no clear D gene. There are 13 residues in the CDR3. V was pared by 2 bases and J by 6 bases, with 7 bases between. The germline V gene has CDR1 LGHNA and CDR2 YNFKEQ.